One and the same sample provided the 5 T cell receptor beta chains below, sequenced in a study of PD-L1 blockade in urothelial cancer. As to time point: pretreatment peripheral blood. TCRdb's copy holds only in-frame clones and misses some; the assay was immunoSEQ multiplex PCR. This sample carries approximately 41,000 clones, 85% of them seen once, and the ten largest clones take nearly 15%. Sequencing used PBMCs, obtained around atezolizumab (anti-PD-L1) treatment. Source of these receptors: a man older than 75 with urothelial cancer.

The genes are TRBV11-2 and TRBJ1-1, with D tentatively TRBD1 (6 bases). Trimming cost V 5 bases and J 0 bases, with 13 bases left between them. The germline CDR1 and CDR2 sequences are SGHAT and FQNNGV. The CDR3 spans 15 residues. Written as DNA, the CDR3 is TGTGCCAGCAGCCACTCGGCAGGGGTGAACACTGAAGCTTTCTTT. Translated: CASSHSAGVNTEAFF.

This clone was observed a handful of times. This chain joins TRBV5-6 and TRBJ2-1; possible D gene TRBD2, 6 bases. V lost 3 bases and J 1 base, leaving 23 bases between the germline ends. Germline CDR1 and CDR2: SGHDT and YYEEEE. This CDR3 is built from 19 residues. For the CDR3, the DNA is TGTGCCAGCAGCTCCCCCCAACGGCGGGGATCAGAGTCCTACAATGAGCAGTTCTTC. This encodes CASSSPQRRGSESYNEQFF.

V usage is TRBV5-4 and J usage is TRBJ1-3; D is perhaps TRBD1 (5 bases). There are 14 residues in the CDR3. Trimming cost V 4 bases and J 2 bases, with 10 bases left between them. CDR1 and CDR2 (germline): SGHNT, YYREEE (reference sequence). The CDR3 loop reads CASSRGGAGNTIYF. For the CDR3, the DNA is TGTGCCAGCAGCCGCGGGGGTGCTGGAAACACCATATATTTT.

CDR3 bases: TGTGCCAGCAGCGGGTCTGGGACTAGAGGGGGGAAGAGGTCCCATGAGCAGTTCTTC. Its translation is CASSGSGTRGGKRSHEQFF. The V and J genes are TRBV21-1 and TRBJ2-1; the table's TRBD2 call for D was not verified on the DNA. TRBV21-1 is a pseudogene segment. The CDR3 is made up of 19 amino acids.

The chain combines TRBV7-2 with TRBJ1-5; tentative D call: TRBD1 (5 bases). The V and J ends lost 3 bases and 9 bases respectively, with 12 bases between them. This CDR3 has 13 residues. The germline V gene has CDR1 SGHTA and CDR2 FQGNSA. The CDR3 nucleotides are TGTGCCAGCAGCTTGGGCAGGGAATGGCCCCAGCATTTT. Residues: CASSLGREWPQHF.